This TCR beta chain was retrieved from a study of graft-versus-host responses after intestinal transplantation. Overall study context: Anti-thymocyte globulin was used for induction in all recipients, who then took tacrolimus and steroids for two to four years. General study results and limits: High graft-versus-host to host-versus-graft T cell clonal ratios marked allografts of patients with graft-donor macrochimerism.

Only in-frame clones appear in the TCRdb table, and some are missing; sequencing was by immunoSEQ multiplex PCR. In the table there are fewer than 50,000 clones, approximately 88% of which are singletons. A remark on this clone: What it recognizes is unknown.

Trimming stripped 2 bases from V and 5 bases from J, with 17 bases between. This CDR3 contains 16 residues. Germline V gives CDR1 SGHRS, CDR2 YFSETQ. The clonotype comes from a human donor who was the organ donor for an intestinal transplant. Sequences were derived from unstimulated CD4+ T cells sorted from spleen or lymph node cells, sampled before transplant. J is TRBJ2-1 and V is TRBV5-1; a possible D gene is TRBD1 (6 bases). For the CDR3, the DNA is TGCGCCAGCAGCTTACCGCCGTCAGGGGCCGACAATGAGCAGTTCTTC. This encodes CASSLPPSGADNEQFF.